These 18 T cell receptor beta chains came from one sample sequenced in a study of blood T cells in healthy people across ages. The second PCR ran roughly 6 to 12 cycles with a sample-barcoded 5' primer and J-beta primers. TCRdb independently ran MiXCR on the 5' RACE reads; one entry per CDR3 protein. Here the sample spans about a million distinct CDR3 sequences, roughly 50% being singletons. Sequenced material: blood. The receptor source for this set is a man in his thirties or forties in good health.

This clonotype showed up just a few times. The J gene is TRBJ2-7, the V gene TRBV27, with D possibly TRBD2 on 6 matching bases. V lost 2 bases and J 0 bases, leaving 17 bases between the germline ends. The germline V gene encodes CDR1 MNHEY and CDR2 SMNVEV (reference sequence). The CDR3 is 17 amino acids. In DNA form, the CDR3 reads TGTGCCAGCAGTTTACGACCTCCGGACTACCTCTCCTACGAGCAGTACTTC. Protein sequence: CASSLRPPDYLSYEQYF.

This chain connects TRBV5-1 to TRBJ2-7; D unresolved. The length of the CDR3 is 13 residues. Per the germline V gene, CDR1 is SGHRS and CDR2 is YFSETQ. V lost 4 bases and J lost 3, with 11 bases in between. The CDR3 loop reads CASSPDGNYEQYF. The DNA for the CDR3 is TGCGCCAGCAGCCCGGACGGCAACTACGAGCAGTACTTC.

This clonotype showed up just a few times. The V and J genes are TRBV7-2 and TRBJ2-1; a possible D gene is TRBD1 (6 bases). Germline V gene lookup returns CDR1 SGHTA and CDR2 FQGNSA. CDR3 length equals 15 residues. V was cut by 4 bases and J by 3 bases, with 13 bases left in between. The CDR3 region has the DNA TGTGCCAGCAGCTCTCCTCCGGGACACTACAATGAGCAGTTCTTC. This codes for CASSSPPGHYNEQFF. Supplemented by reference TRBV7-2 and TRBJ2-1, the full variable domain reads GAGVSQSPSNKVTEKGKDVELRCDPISGHTALYWYRQSLGQGLEFLIYFQGNSAPDKSGLPSDRFSAERTGGSVSTLTIQRTQQEDSAVYLCASSSPPGHYNEQFFGPGTRLTVL.

The chain employs TRBV28 and TRBJ2-1; 8 bases line up with TRBD1. The CDR3 runs 14 residues. The V gene's germline CDR1 is MDHEN and CDR2 SYDVKM. The ends lost 5 bases at V and 9 bases at J; junction bases unmatched: 9. The DNA of the CDR3 is TGTGCCAGCAGTGTGGACAGGGCTTTAGGTGAGCAGTTCTTC. It yields the protein CASSVDRALGEQFF.

Of note for this clonotype: A read error may explain this, as a much larger clone is one base away. The chain links TRBV27 to TRBJ2-7; D is uncertain. Germline assignment: CDR1 MNHEY and CDR2 SMNVEV (reference sequence). This CDR3 comprises 11 residues. CDR3 DNA sequence: TGTGCCAGCAGGAACTCCTACGAGCGGTACTTC. Protein product: CASRNSYERYF.

The J gene is TRBJ2-3, the V gene TRBV7-9, with TRBD2 matching over 10 bases. Germline lookup yields CDR1 SEHNR and CDR2 FQNEAQ (reference sequence). The CDR3 runs 13 residues. V dropped 6 bases and J dropped 10; count of bases not matched to a gene: 7. CDR3 sequence: CASSPSGGSPQYF. CDR3 DNA: TGTGCCAGCAGTCCTAGCGGGGGTAGTCCGCAGTATTTT. Based on the CDR3 plus reference TRBV7-9 and TRBJ2-3, the full variable domain is DTGVSQNPRHKITKRGQNVTFRCDPISEHNRLYWYRQTLGQGPEFLTYFQNEAQLEKSRLLSDRFSAERPKGSFSTLEIQRTEQGDSAMYLCASSPSGGSPQYFGPGTRLTVL.

This clonotype was seen only a few times. This sequence joins TRBV7-2 and TRBJ2-5; no definite D call. Germline V gene data show CDR1 as SGHTA and CDR2 as FQGNSA. V was cut by 1 base and J by 4 bases, with 7 bases left in between. The CDR3 covers 13 residues. The CDR3 coding sequence is TGTGCCAGCAGCTTAGGATCGGTAGAGACCCAGTACTTC. Protein sequence: CASSLGSVETQYF.

The chain links TRBV20-1 to TRBJ2-1; the D gene is possibly TRBD2 (7 bases). The CDR3 consists of 16 residues. With 2 bases removed from V and 5 bases from J, the gap between germline ends came to 19 bases. Germline CDR1 is DFQATT and CDR2 is SNEGSKA (reference sequence). CDR3 DNA sequence: TGCAGTGCTAGAAAAGCGGCGGGGGCCACAGACAATGAGCAGTTCTTC. It specifies CSARKAAGATDNEQFF.

J is TRBJ1-6 and V is TRBV27, with D hard to call. CDR1 is MNHEY, CDR2 SMNVEV, per germline (reference sequence). The CDR3 loop spans 13 amino acids. The germline V and J ends were trimmed by 6 bases and 7 bases, with 10 bases remaining between them. CDR3: CASSRSQNSPLHF. DNA of the CDR3: TGTGCCAGCAGCCGTTCCCAGAATTCACCCCTCCACTTT.

As regards this clonotype: Just one base apart from a much larger clone, this may be a read error. The genes are TRBV10-3 and TRBJ2-7; 7 bases line up with TRBD2. CDR1 is ENHRY, CDR2 SYGVKD, per germline. The CDR3 extends over 13 amino acids. The CDR3 protein is CVISGGVEDEQYF. Written as DNA, the CDR3 is TGTGTCATCAGTGGGGGGGTCGAGGACGAGCAGTACTTC.

The chain recombines TRBV7-9 with TRBJ1-1; possibly TRBD1 for D (6 bases). Trimming removed 1 base at V and 3 bases at J, with 15 bases between. The germline CDR1 and CDR2 sequences are SEHNR and FQNEAQ (reference sequence). The CDR3 totals 16 residues. The CDR3: CASSLVSGGGDTEAFF. DNA for the CDR3: TGTGCCAGCAGCTTAGTCAGTGGAGGGGGGGACACTGAAGCTTTCTTT.

The J gene is TRBJ1-2, the V gene TRBV7-9; TRBD1 is a possible D gene (5 bases). The V gene lost 1 base and the J gene lost 6 bases, with 12 bases spanning the gap. This CDR3 contains 14 residues. Looked up from germline, CDR1 is SEHNR and CDR2 is FQNEAQ (reference sequence). CDR3 sequence: CASSLGAGTHGYTF. CDR3 DNA: TGTGCCAGCAGCTTAGGTGCGGGGACCCATGGCTACACCTTC.

The chain carries TRBV5-1 and TRBJ2-3; 8 bases fit TRBD2. Germline loops: CDR1 SGHRS, CDR2 YFSETQ. V shed 4 bases and J 5 bases; nucleotides not matched to a gene: 6. This CDR3 contains 14 residues. For the CDR3, the DNA is TGCGCCAGCAGCCCGCGGGGGGTACAAGATACGCAGTATTTT. It codes for CASSPRGVQDTQYF.

V and J are TRBV12-3 or TRBV12-4 and TRBJ2-5; D is unresolved. Between the trimmed V and J ends, which lost 4 bases and 1 base, there was a span of 7 bases. This CDR3 comprises 13 residues. The CDR3 DNA follows: TGTGCCAGCAGTTCGGACGCCCAAGAGACCCAGTACTTC. Amino acid sequence: CASSSDAQETQYF.

Comments on this clonotype: Relative to the germline gene, one junction end is altered; a read error may explain this. The chain has TRBV10-3 and TRBJ2-3, with a tentative D call TRBD2 (6 bases). CDR3 length equals 14 residues. CDR1 and CDR2 (germline): ENHRY, SYGVKD. This chain's CDR3 is CAIGDPGTADTQYF. The CDR3 DNA reads TGTGCCATCGGTGATCCCGGGACTGCAGATACGCAGTATTTT.

The chain couples TRBV6-1 to TRBJ2-7; the D gene could be TRBD1 or TRBD2 (5 bases each). This CDR3 has 17 amino acids. Trimming cost V 5 bases and J 3 bases, with 23 bases left between them. CDR1 is MNHNS, CDR2 SASEGT, per germline. The CDR3 nucleotides are TGTGCCAGCAGTACCCGGGACCGAGGACCCCGAAACTACGAGCAGTACTTC. Translated, it gives CASSTRDRGPRNYEQYF.

The CDR3 here is CASSYGDEQFF. The CDR3 DNA is TGTGCCAGCAGTTACGGCGATGAGCAGTTCTTC. V gene TRBV6-5 combines with J gene TRBJ2-1, with no clear D. The germline gives CDR1 MNHEY, CDR2 SVGAGI. This CDR3 has 11 amino acids. V was clipped by 2 bases and J by 8 bases, with 4 bases between them.

V usage is TRBV10-3 and J usage is TRBJ2-5; 7 positions agree with TRBD1. The J call may be wrong; the DNA end is better matched by TRBJ2-7. The CDR3 contains 13 residues. Germline CDR1 ENHRY, CDR2 SYGVKD. CDR3 residues: CAIRTGDSYEQYF. In DNA form, the CDR3 reads TGTGCCATCCGCACAGGGGACTCCTACGAGCAGTACTTC.